A single TCR beta chain is shown here with its context. Its specificity is unknown. Germline CDR1 SGHNT, CDR2 YENEEA. The CDR3 covers 13 residues. V shed 0 bases and J shed 4 bases, with 6 bases lying between them. This sample is part of a study of radiotherapy plus CTLA-4 blockade in lung cancer. Study results and limitations: Early blood T cell clone dynamics, with interferon-beta, were reported to best predict response.

Profiled with immunoSEQ multiplex PCR; TCRdb holds only in-frame clones, not every one. Of 90,000 to 100,000 clones in the sample, roughly 80% were seen once. The clonotype comes from a human donor with non-small cell lung cancer that progressed on radiotherapy plus ipilimumab. V gene TRBV11-3 combines with J gene TRBJ2-5; no clear D. The starting material was peripheral blood, obtained from a patient treated with radiotherapy plus ipilimumab. The CDR3 spells CASSLDLGETQYF. The CDR3 coding sequence is TGTGCCAGCAGCTTAGATCTCGGAGAGACCCAGTACTTC.